A selection of T cell receptor beta chains follows, all from one sample in a study of cytomegalovirus exposure and HLA in healthy donors. Assay used: immunoSEQ multiplex PCR; TCRdb lists only in-frame clones, some missing. The table shows about 120,000 clones, with around a tenth occurring only once. The source material was PBMCs. The receptors were sampled from a man aged 30-40 years in good health and CMV-seronegative. Each CDR3 is given with its conserved first and last residue. A D gene is named only where the DNA matches it firmly. Expanded clones are given a class, and other clones once, few, many or no size at all.

J	D	size	V	DNA	CDR3
TRBJ1-4	-	-	TRBV5-4	TGTGCCAGCTCCGATGGAGGAAGCCGGGTCGCAACTAATGAAAAACTGTTTTTT	CASSDGGSRVATNEKLFF
TRBJ1-3	-	few	TRBV29-1	TGCAGCGTTCGGGACTCTGGAAACACCATATATTTT	CSVRDSGNTIYF
TRBJ2-7	-	-	TRBV29-1	TGCAGCGTTGGGGAGGGGGACCTCCGCGAGCAGTACTTC	CSVGEGDLREQYF
TRBJ2-7	-	-	TRBV7-2	TGTGCCAGCAGTTCCGACAGGTCTGGAAGGAAGTACTTC	CASSSDRSGRKYF
TRBJ1-1	TRBD1	-	TRBV27	TGTGCCAGCACCGCGGTCCTCCCCGACAGGGGGAAGAACACTGAAGCTTTCTTT	CASTAVLPDRGKNTEAFF
TRBJ2-1	-	-	TRBV4-3	TGCGCCAGCAGCCAAGATTTCGGACTGCTTGGAGAGCAGTTCTTC	CASSQDFGLLGEQFF
TRBJ1-5	TRBD1	few	TRBV19	TGTGCCAGTAGTCCTCAGGGGGCCATACAGAATCAGCCCCAGCATTTT	CASSPQGAIQNQPQHF
TRBJ2-3	TRBD1	-	TRBV9	TGTGCCAGCAGCCCACCAGGGGGCTGGGCAGATACGCAGTATTTT	CASSPPGGWADTQYF
TRBJ2-1	TRBD1	few	TRBV7-3	TGTGCCAGCAGCTTCGGACAGGGATACAATGAGCAGTTCTTC	CASSFGQGYNEQFF
TRBJ2-7	TRBD2	-	TRBV10-1	TGCGCCAGCAGTGAATTCAGCGGGAGGGCTTACGAGCAGTACTTC	CASSEFSGRAYEQYF
TRBJ1-2	-	-	TRBV6-5	TGTGCCAGCAGTTACTCGCCTAGGACTTTCTATGGCTACACCTTC	CASSYSPRTFYGYTF
TRBJ1-4	-	-	TRBV29-1	TGCAGCGTTGGTGTCATGGGGGCCGCTTGGACTAATGAAAAACTGTTTTTT	CSVGVMGAAWTNEKLFF
TRBJ2-3	-	few	TRBV2	TGTGCCAGCAGTGAATGGGCAGTGAGCACAGATACGCAGTATTTT	CASSEWAVSTDTQYF
TRBJ2-5	TRBD1	-	TRBV19	TGTGCCAGTAGTACTACAGGGGCCCCCGGTACCCAGTACTTC	CASSTTGAPGTQYF
TRBJ1-4	-	few	TRBV5-1	TGCGCCAGCTCCCCTACCTCCGGGGGGGCCCTTGCAACTAATGAAAAACTGTTTTTT	CASSPTSGGALATNEKLFF
TRBJ2-5	TRBD1	-	TRBV10-3	TGTGCCATCAGTGAGTCTGGGACAGAAGAGACCCAGTACTTC	CAISESGTEETQYF
TRBJ1-2	-	-	TRBV15	TGTGCCACCAGCAGAGATCGGTCCGGGGACTATGGCTACACCTTC	CATSRDRSGDYGYTF
TRBJ2-1	TRBD1	-	TRBV7-3	TGTGCCAGCAGCTTAGGGACAGGGCTACCGAACAATGAGCAGTTCTTC	CASSLGTGLPNNEQFF
TRBJ2-7	-	few	TRBV7-2	TGTGCCAGCAGCTTTGGGCCCAATGCCGAGCAGTACTTC	CASSFGPNAEQYF
TRBJ2-7	-	few	TRBV5-8	TGTGCCAGCAGCTTGCGGCTAGCGTCCTACGAGCAGTACTTC	CASSLRLASYEQYF
TRBJ2-3	TRBD2	few	TRBV10-2	TGCGCCAGCAGAGGGACCCATCTAGCGGGGGAGCTCACAGATACGCAGTATTTT	CASRGTHLAGELTDTQYF
TRBJ2-1	TRBD2	few	TRBV27	TGTGGGACTAGCGGGAGTGTTGGTGATGAGCAGTTCTTC	CGTSGSVGDEQFF
TRBJ1-2	TRBD1	-	TRBV5-6	TGTGCCAGCAGGGGTCCGGGACAGGGGTATCATGGCTACACCTTC	CASRGPGQGYHGYTF
TRBJ1-1	TRBD1	few	TRBV9	TGTGCCAGCAGCTCGATGGACAGGGATGGTACTGAAGCTTTCTTT	CASSSMDRDGTEAFF
TRBJ1-2	TRBD1	few	TRBV6-1	TGTGCCAGCATAGAAGGGGGACAGGGTGGCTACACCTTC	CASIEGGQGGYTF
TRBJ1-5	-	few	TRBV5-1	TGCGCCAGCAGCCCGAGGGAAGGTAGCAATCAGCCCCAGCATTTT	CASSPREGSNQPQHF
TRBJ2-2	-	few	TRBV9	TGTGCCAGCAGCCCCCATTCCTACAGGATTTCCCCCACCGGGGAGCTGTTTTTT	CASSPHSYRISPTGELFF
TRBJ2-7	TRBD2	-	TRBV18	TGTGCCAGCTCACCCAGCGGGGGGGGGTTCTACGAGCAGTACTTC	CASSPSGGGFYEQYF
TRBJ1-2	-	-	TRBV6-6	TGTGCCAGCAGTAGGACAGACGAACCCGGGTATGGCTACACCTTC	CASSRTDEPGYGYTF
TRBJ2-5	TRBD1	few	TRBV13	TGTGCCAGCAGCCGCTTGGGTGCGCTCGGACAGGGGACCCAGTACTTC	CASSRLGALGQGTQYF
TRBJ2-6	TRBD1	few	TRBV10-3	TGTGCCATCAGTGAACGACAGGGACGGCTGGATTCTGGGGCCAACGTCCTGACTTTC	CAISERQGRLDSGANVLTF
TRBJ2-2	-	-	TRBV5-4	TGTGCCAGCAGCTTGGAAAGGGGTGACACCGGGGAGCTGTTTTTT	CASSLERGDTGELFF
TRBJ2-5	-	few	TRBV9	TGTGCCAGCAGCGTAGCTAGGGGAGGTTGGCAAGAGACCCAGTACTTC	CASSVARGGWQETQYF
TRBJ2-7	TRBD2	-	TRBV5-1	TGCGCCAGCAGCTTAACTTCTAGCGGGAGTTACGAGCAGTACTTC	CASSLTSSGSYEQYF
TRBJ2-7	TRBD1	few	TRBV2	TGTGCCAGCAGTCCCTGGGACAGGGGCGAGCAGTACTTC	CASSPWDRGEQYF
TRBJ2-1	TRBD1	few	TRBV29-1	TGCAGCGTGCTGACAGGGATGAATGAGCAGTTCTTC	CSVLTGMNEQFF